This T cell receptor (beta chain) emerged from a study of T cells in Graves' hyperthyroidism and ophthalmopathy. Study-wide results and limits: Classification by a 13 V-J model distinguished ophthalmopathy from stable hyperthyroidism.

CDR1 MDHEN and CDR2 SYDVKM come from the germline V gene. The CDR3 length is 13 residues. V lost 8 bases and J lost 2; bases outside the gene matches: 6. RNA transcripts provided the source from which TCR beta CDR3 regions were amplified. An initial round of RT-PCR targeting the TCR CDR3 relied on the HTBI primer set. TCRdb itself ran the multiplex PCR reads through MiXCR, one entry per CDR3 protein. Here the sample spans some 600,000 distinct CDR3 sequences, approximately 15% being singletons. Every diagnosis used clinical symptoms, serum thyroxine and TRAb, thyroid ultrasound and orbital computed tomography. This clonotype was recorded at least ten times. Its antigen is undetermined.

Source material: blood. The receptor was isolated from a woman aged 25 to 39 with Graves' hyperthyroidism that later progressed to Graves' ophthalmopathy. The V and J genes are TRBV28 and TRBJ2-7, with 7 positions matching TRBD1. Written as DNA, the CDR3 is TGTGCCAGCGGGGACAGTCCCACCTACGAGCAGTACTTC. Translating gives CASGDSPTYEQYF.